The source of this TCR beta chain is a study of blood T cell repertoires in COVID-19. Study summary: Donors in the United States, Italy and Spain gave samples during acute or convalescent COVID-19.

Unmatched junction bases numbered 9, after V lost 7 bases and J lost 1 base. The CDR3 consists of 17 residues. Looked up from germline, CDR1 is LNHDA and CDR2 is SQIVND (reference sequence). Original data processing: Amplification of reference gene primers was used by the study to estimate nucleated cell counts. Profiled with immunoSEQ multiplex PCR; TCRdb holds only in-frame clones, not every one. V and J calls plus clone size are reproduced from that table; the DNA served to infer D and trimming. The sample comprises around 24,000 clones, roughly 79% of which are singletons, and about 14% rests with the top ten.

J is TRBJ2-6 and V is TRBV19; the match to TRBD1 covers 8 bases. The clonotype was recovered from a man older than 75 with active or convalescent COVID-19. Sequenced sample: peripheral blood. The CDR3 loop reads CASNRGTGRSGANVLTF. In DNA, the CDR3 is TGTGCCAGTAACCGAGGGACAGGTCGATCTGGGGCCAACGTCCTGACTTTC.